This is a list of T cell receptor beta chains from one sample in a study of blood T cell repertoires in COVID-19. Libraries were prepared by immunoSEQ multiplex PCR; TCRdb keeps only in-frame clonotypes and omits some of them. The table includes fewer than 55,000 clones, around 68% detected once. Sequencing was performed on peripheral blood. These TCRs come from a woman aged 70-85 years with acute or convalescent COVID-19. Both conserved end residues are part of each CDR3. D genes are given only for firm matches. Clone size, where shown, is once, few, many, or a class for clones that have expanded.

TGTGCCAGCAGCTTAGGAGGGTATGAGCAGTTCTTC CASSLGGYEQFF - TRBJ2-1 - TRBV7-9
TGCACCAGCAGCCAAAAGCGGGGGGGCGAGGGAGAGACCCAGTACTTC CTSSQKRGGEGETQYF - TRBJ2-5 - TRBV1
TGTGCCAGCAGTCCCGGACACTCGCGACGAGCTTTCTTT CASSPGHSRRAFF - TRBJ1-1 - TRBV6-5
TGTGCCAGCAGCTTCGGTGTTTATAGCAATCAGCCCCAGCATTTT CASSFGVYSNQPQHF - TRBJ1-5 - TRBV5-6
TGCGCCAGCAGCCGAGGACTAGCGGAGCCCAGCACAGATACGCAGTATTTT CASSRGLAEPSTDTQYF - TRBJ2-3 TRBD2 TRBV4-1
TGTGCCAGCAGTTCCCGGAGGGTCTCCGGCACTGAAGCTTTCTTT CASSSRRVSGTEAFF - TRBJ1-1 - TRBV27
TGCAGCGTTGAAGTTCCCCTTCTCCGGGAGGGCAGGGAGACCCAGTACTTC CSVEVPLLREGRETQYF few TRBJ2-5 TRBD2 TRBV29-1
TGTGCCAGCAGTCAGGACAGGGGCGAGCAGTACTTC CASSQDRGEQYF - TRBJ2-7 TRBD1 TRBV5-4
TGTGCCAGCAGTTCCGGGACAGAACTTTACGAGCAGTACTTC CASSSGTELYEQYF - TRBJ2-7 TRBD1 TRBV28
TGTGCCACCAGTGGGGGTAGCGGGAGGGTCGACGAGCAGTACTTC CATSGGSGRVDEQYF - TRBJ2-7 TRBD2 TRBV24-1
TGTGCCAGCAGCCCCGGGGGAGGAAACACCATATATTTT CASSPGGGNTIYF - TRBJ1-3 - TRBV7-8
TGTGCCAGCAGCGACATGAGCTCAGCGGGCACAGATACGCAGTATTTT CASSDMSSAGTDTQYF - TRBJ2-3 - TRBV5-4
TGTGCCAGCACCCCTCTAGCTCTCGGTGAGCAGTTCTTC CASTPLALGEQFF - TRBJ2-1 - TRBV7-9
TGTGCCAGCAGTGAAGTAGTCATAGGACAGGGACTGGATGAAAAACTGTTTTTT CASSEVVIGQGLDEKLFF - TRBJ1-4 TRBD1 TRBV6-1
TGTGCCAGCAGTTACCTAGGGACAGGAGACAATGAGCAGTTCTTC CASSYLGTGDNEQFF - TRBJ2-1 TRBD1 TRBV6-5
TGTGCCAGTAGGAATCTATCCCCCTCCTATGGCTACACCTTC CASRNLSPSYGYTF - TRBJ1-2 - TRBV19
TGTGCCAGCAGCTTTCGGGACAACCGGGCCGGGGAGCTGTTTTTT CASSFRDNRAGELFF - TRBJ2-2 - TRBV13
TGTGCCATCAGTAGCACAGGGGGCGCGTACGAGCAGTACTTC CAISSTGGAYEQYF once TRBJ2-7 TRBD1 TRBV10-3
TGTGCCAGCGGCGATCCGGGACAGTTTAGAAACACCATATATTTT CASGDPGQFRNTIYF - TRBJ1-3 TRBD1 TRBV28
TGTGCCAGCCAGCGCCGGTCAGGGGGCATTGGGGGGAACACTGAAGCTTTCTTT CASQRRSGGIGGNTEAFF - TRBJ1-1 TRBD1 TRBV7-9
TGCAGCGCTTGGCGGGGGGAGGGAACAGATGAGCAGTTCTTC CSAWRGEGTDEQFF once TRBJ2-1 TRBD2 TRBV29-1
TGTGCCAGCAGCTACGCCGGGACAGGGGGCTACGAGCAGTACTTC CASSYAGTGGYEQYF - TRBJ2-7 TRBD1 TRBV7-9
TGTGCCATCAGTTACACAAGACAGGGGGACTATGGCTACACCTTC CAISYTRQGDYGYTF - TRBJ1-2 TRBD1 TRBV10-3
TGTGCCAGCAGAGGTAGGGGTCTGGATGAGCAGTTCTTC CASRGRGLDEQFF - TRBJ2-1 - TRBV6-5
TGTGCCAGCAGCTTCCGGGGTGAGACCCAGTACTTC CASSFRGETQYF once TRBJ2-5 - TRBV11-3
TGTGCCAGCAGACGTCCGGCCGGGACTGAAGCTTTCTTT CASRRPAGTEAFF - TRBJ1-1 - TRBV12-3/TRBV12-4
TGCGCCAGCAGCCAAGGGCCGGGACTAGCGGGGGCGGGGGGCGAGCAGTACTTC CASSQGPGLAGAGGEQYF - TRBJ2-7 TRBD2 TRBV4-1
TGTGCCAGCAGTCTCGACAGTGGCCTTGAAAAACTGTTTTTT CASSLDSGLEKLFF - TRBJ1-4 - TRBV28
TGTGCCAGCAGCCCAGGACTAGGCGGGGGGGCGGGTTACAATGAGCAGTTCTTC CASSPGLGGGAGYNEQFF few TRBJ2-1 TRBD2 TRBV5-6
TGTGCCAGTAGTATAGCTTCGGGAGGAAAGACCCAGTACTTC CASSIASGGKTQYF - TRBJ2-5 TRBD2 TRBV19
TGTGCCAGCAGGCCCCGGGTCGGGGAGACCCAGTACTTC CASRPRVGETQYF - TRBJ2-5 - TRBV6-6
TGCGCCAGCAGTGGACAGTTGAACACTGAAGCTTTCTTT CASSGQLNTEAFF - TRBJ1-1 - TRBV10-1
TGTGCCAGCAGCACGTTAACAGGGGGGGAAGACACCATATATTTT CASSTLTGGEDTIYF - TRBJ1-3 TRBD1 TRBV6-5
TGTGCCAGCTCCCGAATCTTTTACCAGAGGGCTAGCACAGATACGCAGTATTTT CASSRIFYQRASTDTQYF - TRBJ2-3 - TRBV28
TGTGCCAGTAGTATGGGAGTGGGGAACTATGGCTACACCTTC CASSMGVGNYGYTF - TRBJ1-2 - TRBV19
TGTGCCAGCAGCTTGTCGGGGGAGCAAAGCTACACCTTC CASSLSGEQSYTF - TRBJ1-2 - TRBV7-9
TGCGCCAGCAGCTTGGGTCAGGGGGCAAACACTGAAGCTTTCTTT CASSLGQGANTEAFF - TRBJ1-1 TRBD1 TRBV5-1
TGTGCCAGCGGAAATGAGGCAGGGAATGAAAAACTGTTTTTT CASGNEAGNEKLFF few TRBJ1-4 - TRBV2
TGTGCCAGCAGCCCAGACAGGGGCCGACGCACCTACGAGCAGTACTTC CASSPDRGRRTYEQYF - TRBJ2-7 TRBD1 TRBV9
TGTGCCAGCAGCTCCCTAGCGGGGGCAGATACGCAGTATTTT CASSSLAGADTQYF - TRBJ2-3 TRBD2 TRBV5-4
TGTGCCAGCAGCGAGGGGACATCCAATCAGGGTGGCTACACCTTC CASSEGTSNQGGYTF - TRBJ1-2 - TRBV9
TGTGCCAGCAGTGAGCGGGGGGGCCTTAATGAGCAGTTCTTC CASSERGGLNEQFF - TRBJ2-1 TRBD2 TRBV2
TGTGCCAGTAGTTGGGGAGGGAACAAAAACATTCAGTACTTC CASSWGGNKNIQYF - TRBJ2-4 TRBD2 TRBV19
TGTGCCAGTAGTCCCTTCTCCGGGGAAGGGGAGCTGTTTTTT CASSPFSGEGELFF - TRBJ2-2 - TRBV19
TGTGCCAGCAGCTTAGATCAGGGGGCGGGTGAGCAGTTCTTC CASSLDQGAGEQFF - TRBJ2-1 TRBD1 TRBV7-8
TGTGCCAGCAGCCAAGGCTGGGGCGGGAGGGACACCGGGGAGCTGTTTTTT CASSQGWGGRDTGELFF - TRBJ2-2 TRBD2 TRBV3-1/TRBV3-2
TGTGCCAGCAGCACAGGGACAGGGGGAAATGAGCAGTTCTTC CASSTGTGGNEQFF - TRBJ2-1 TRBD1 TRBV11-2
TGTGCCAGCAGGGAGGGTGAAGCTGAAAAACTGTTTTTT CASREGEAEKLFF few TRBJ1-4 - TRBV12-3/TRBV12-4
TGTGCCAGCAGCCCAATTAGCGGAGTTTTAGCCAAAAACATTCAGTACTTC CASSPISGVLAKNIQYF - TRBJ2-4 - TRBV5-8
TGCGCCAGCACCCCAACTAGCGGGGGCGGAGGGACCCAGTACTTC CASTPTSGGGGTQYF - TRBJ2-5 TRBD2 TRBV5-1
TGTGCCAGCAGTGCGAGGGAGTCTAGCGGACACAATGAGCAGTTCTTC CASSARESSGHNEQFF - TRBJ2-1 TRBD2 TRBV2
TGCGCCAGCAGCAGTTACGGGAGTTTTTCCTACGAGCAGTACTTC CASSSYGSFSYEQYF few TRBJ2-7 - TRBV5-1
TGTGCCAGCAGGAAGACCGGGACAGGGAGCGAGCAGTACTTC CASRKTGTGSEQYF - TRBJ2-7 TRBD1 TRBV25-1
TGTGCCAGCAGCCAAGGGCAGAACACTGAAGCTTTCTTT CASSQGQNTEAFF - TRBJ1-1 - TRBV14
TGTGCTAGCAGCCGGACACCTACAGACTACAATGAGCAGTTCTTC CASSRTPTDYNEQFF - TRBJ2-1 - TRBV5-5
TGTGCCAGCAGCTTAGACCTGACAGGGGGAAATGGCTACACCTTC CASSLDLTGGNGYTF - TRBJ1-2 TRBD1 TRBV13
TGTGCCAGCAGCCAAAACTACAGGGCCTTGAACACTGAAGCTTTCTTT CASSQNYRALNTEAFF few TRBJ1-1 - TRBV3-1/TRBV3-2